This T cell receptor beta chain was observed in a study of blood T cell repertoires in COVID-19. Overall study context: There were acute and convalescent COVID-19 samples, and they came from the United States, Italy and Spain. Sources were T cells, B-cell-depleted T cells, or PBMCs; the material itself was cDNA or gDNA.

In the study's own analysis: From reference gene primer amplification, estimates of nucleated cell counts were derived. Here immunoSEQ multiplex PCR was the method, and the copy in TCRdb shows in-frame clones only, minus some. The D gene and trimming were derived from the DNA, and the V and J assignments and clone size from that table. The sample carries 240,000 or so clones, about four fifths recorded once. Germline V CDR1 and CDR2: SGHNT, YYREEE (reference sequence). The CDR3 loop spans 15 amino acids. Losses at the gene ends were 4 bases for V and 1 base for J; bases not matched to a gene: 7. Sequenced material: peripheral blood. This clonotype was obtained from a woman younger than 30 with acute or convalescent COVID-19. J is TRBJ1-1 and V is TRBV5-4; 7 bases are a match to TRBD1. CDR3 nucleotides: TGTGCCAGCAGCCCCCCCGGGACAGAGAACACTGAAGCTTTCTTT. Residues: CASSPPGTENTEAFF.